This TCR beta chain was retrieved from a study of T cell changes during pregnancy in multiple sclerosis. Sequencing used immunoSEQ multiplex PCR; TCRdb keeps in-frame clones, though not all of them. The table includes about 94,000 clones, around 94% detected once. The receptor was isolated from a female donor with multiple sclerosis, enrolled in a pregnancy study. The specimen comprised peripheral blood, sampled in the third trimester of pregnancy.

In DNA, the CDR3 is TGCGCCAGCAGCCCGGGACAGGGGATGAATGAGCAGTTCTTC. This gives the protein CASSPGQGMNEQFF. V usage is TRBV4-1 and J usage is TRBJ2-1; 10 bases are shared with TRBD1. The CDR3 length is 14 residues. CDR1 and CDR2 (germline): MGHRA, YSYEKL. The V and J ends lost 4 bases and 7 bases, in that order; junction bases with no gene match: 4.